Below, 8 T cell receptor beta chains from the same sample are listed, as sequenced in a study of beta chain features in type 1 diabetes. General study points: Significant though moderate, a shortening of TCRB CDR3s appeared in all four CD4+ subsets of Type 1 diabetes patients.

Reverse transcription of all isolated RNA meant that expressed TCRB transcripts were sequenced. Profiling relied on immunoSEQ multiplex PCR, and the TCRdb table lists in-frame clones only, not all of them. The sample consists of roughly 260,000 clones, about 11% of them appearing once. Which antigens these TCRs recognize remains unknown. The source material was naive CD4+ T cells from blood. The receptors derive from a man under 40 with type 1 diabetes.

The rearrangement uses TRBV5-1 and TRBJ1-1; D gene ambiguous. Germline CDR1 SGHRS, CDR2 YFSETQ. The CDR3 spans 13 residues. V dropped 4 bases and J dropped 1 base, with 8 bases sitting between them. The CDR3 protein is CASSEGSNTEAFF. The CDR3 DNA follows: TGCGCCAGCAGCGAGGGATCGAACACTGAAGCTTTCTTT.

This clone turned up a few times. This chain uses TRBV19 with TRBJ1-5; 7 bases line up with TRBD1. The CDR3 is 16 amino acids. CDR1 LNHDA and CDR2 SQIVND come from the germline V gene (reference sequence). With 7 bases clipped from V and 2 bases from J, the junction kept 11 bases outside the gene matches. The CDR3 loop reads CASTRGQRGGNQPQHF. CDR3 coding DNA: TGTGCCAGTACCAGGGGACAGCGCGGGGGCAATCAGCCCCAGCATTTT. The complete variable domain, with remaining parts taken from reference TRBV19 and TRBJ1-5, reads DGGITQSPKYLFRKEGQNVTLSCEQNLNHDAMYWYRQDPGQGLRLIYYSQIVNDFQKGDIAEGYSVSREKKESFPLTVTSAQKNPTAFYLCASTRGQRGGNQPQHFGDGTRLSIL.

The chain combines TRBV28 with TRBJ2-3, with 9 bases aligning to TRBD1. CDR3 length equals 15 residues. Trimming took 9 bases from V and 4 from J; bases not matched to a gene: 11. CDR1 and CDR2 from the germline V gene are MDHEN and SYDVKM. CDR3 region: CASPPGQGRPDTQYF. The CDR3 nucleotides read TGTGCCAGTCCTCCGGGACAGGGTAGACCAGATACGCAGTATTTT.

This clone was recorded a few times. The V gene is TRBV5-4, the J gene TRBJ2-1; the match to TRBD1 covers 10 bases. The CDR3 covers 14 residues. The germline gives CDR1 SGHNT, CDR2 YYREEE (reference sequence). V was clipped by 2 bases and J by 9 bases; unmatched bases: 5. CDR3 in DNA: TGTGCCAGCAGCTTAAGGGACAGGGGAACTGAGCAGTTCTTC. Encoded protein: CASSLRDRGTEQFF.

This clone has just a few counts. The chain carries TRBV4-1 and TRBJ1-2; TRBD1 matches 8 bases. The CDR3 runs 13 residues. With 6 bases clipped from V and 7 bases from J, the junction kept 7 bases outside the gene matches. CDR1 and CDR2 from the germline V gene are MGHRA and YSYEKL. The CDR3 here is CASSRTGLSGYTF. CDR3 DNA sequence: TGCGCCAGCAGTCGGACAGGGCTGAGTGGCTACACCTTC.

A few counts support this clone. V is TRBV30 and J is TRBJ2-7, with unresolved D. Per the germline V gene, CDR1 is GTSNPN and CDR2 is SVGIG (reference sequence). This CDR3 comprises 11 residues. The V end was cut by 1 base, the J end by 7 bases, with 8 bases between. The CDR3 protein is CAWSASVEQYF. CDR3 DNA: TGTGCCTGGAGTGCCTCTGTAGAGCAGTACTTC. The whole variable domain, filled in from reference TRBV30 and TRBJ2-7, reads SQTIHQWPATLVQPVGSPLSLECTVEGTSNPNLYWYRQAAGRGLQLLFYSVGIGQISSEVPQNLSASRPQDRQFILSSKKLLLSDSGFYLCAWSASVEQYFGPGTRLTVT.

The chain employs TRBV5-1 and TRBJ2-5; TRBD2 aligns across 9 bases. J lost 5 bases, V lost 2 bases, and 4 bases had no gene match. Germline assignment: CDR1 SGHRS and CDR2 YFSETQ. This CDR3 has 14 residues. The CDR3 DNA reads as TGCGCCAGCAGCTTAGCGGGGGGTCCGGAGACCCAGTACTTC. Amino acids: CASSLAGGPETQYF.

This sequence joins TRBV7-9 and TRBJ1-5; D gene ambiguous. The V and J ends lost 1 base and 0 bases respectively, with 7 bases between them. The CDR3 length is 15 residues. CDR1 is SEHNR, CDR2 FQNEAQ, per germline (reference sequence). CDR3 DNA sequence: TGTGCCAGCAGCTTAGGAGAAGTTAGCAATCAGCCCCAGCATTTT. Translated: CASSLGEVSNQPQHF.